The 32 T cell receptor beta chains reported below all come from one sample, sequenced in a study of shared clonotypes between healthy human individuals (TCRdb year 2020). The library relied on the immunoSEQ multiplex PCR assay. The table was pulled from immuneACCESS by TCRdb, which kept in-frame rearrangements only. Such tables lose some clones; where checked, under half of the loss comes from unresolved V genes, and the rest has no known cause. This sample is represented by approximately 600,000 clones; 90% to 95% of them were singletons. The top ten clonotypes cover over 0.1% of the sample. CD8 naive samples were CD45RO-negative cells positively selected for CCR7, giving a CD45RA+CCR7+ population that excluded TemRA cells. The sample consisted of naive CD8+ T cells sorted from blood. Explained via the paper, the cell subset or site label denotes: CD45RA+CCR7+. The receptors originated from a woman aged 25 to 39 in good health.

This chain uses TRBV5-6 with TRBJ2-5; 9 bases line up with TRBD1. The CDR3 length is 16 residues. The trim removed 1 base at V and 1 base at J, leaving 5 bases unmatched. Germline V gene sequence: CDR1 SGHDT, CDR2 YYEEEE. The CDR3 nucleotides read TGTGCCAGCAGCTTGTCGGGACAGGGCACCCAAGAGACCCAGTACTTC. Translation gives CASSLSGQGTQETQYF.

The chain recombines TRBV6-1 with TRBJ2-7; TRBD1 matches 10 bases. The CDR3 consists of 15 residues. Germline V gives CDR1 MNHNS, CDR2 SASEGT. Trimming removed 5 bases from V and 3 bases from J; junction bases left unmatched: 7. DNA of the CDR3: TGTGCCAGCAGTCTCTCCGGGACAGGGGTCTACGAGCAGTACTTC. Translated, it gives CASSLSGTGVYEQYF.

This chain links TRBV9 with TRBJ2-3, with TRBD2 matching over 11 bases. CDR1 and CDR2 from the germline V gene are SGDLS and YYNGEE. The CDR3 contains 14 residues. After removal of 6 bases from V and 4 bases from J, the junction contained 4 bases not matched to a gene. The CDR3 DNA reads as TGTGCCAGCACCCTAGCGGGAGGCCCAGATACGCAGTATTTT. Protein: CASTLAGGPDTQYF.

DNA of the CDR3: TGTGCCAGCAACCAGGGTGGGTACACTGAAGCTTTCTTT. It translates to CASNQGGYTEAFF. This chain links TRBV5-8 with TRBJ1-1; D possibly corresponds to TRBD1 (5 bases). Between the trimmed V and J ends, which lost 6 bases and 3 bases, there was a span of 12 bases. This CDR3 has 13 amino acids. Germline V CDR1 and CDR2: SGHTS, YDEGEE.

This clone was found once. The chain uses TRBV29-1 and TRBJ2-1; TRBD2 aligns across 7 bases. Trimming at V came to 0 bases and at J to 8 bases, leaving 7 bases not matched to a gene. This CDR3 contains 14 residues. Germline V gives CDR1 SQVTM, CDR2 ANQGSEA. In DNA, the CDR3 is TGCAGCGTTGAAGATTCAGCGGGGTTCGATGAGCAGTTCTTC. It yields the protein CSVEDSAGFDEQFF.

This clone has just one count. The chain recombines TRBV19 with TRBJ2-1; D perhaps matches TRBD2 (6 bases). Germline V gene lookup returns CDR1 LNHDA and CDR2 SQIVND (reference sequence). V lost 0 bases, J lost 2 bases, and 11 bases lay in between. This CDR3 is built from 16 residues. CDR3 residues: CASSIEGGVPYNEQFF. The CDR3 bases are TGTGCCAGTAGTATAGAAGGCGGGGTGCCCTACAATGAGCAGTTCTTC.

A remark on this clone: The sample has other DNA sequences that encode this CDR3 too. The chain combines TRBV2 with TRBJ2-7; D may be TRBD2 (7 bases). This CDR3 contains 14 residues. CDR1 and CDR2 (germline): SNHLY, FYNNEI. Trimming left V 0 bases short and J 7 bases short, with 13 bases between. CDR3 residues: CASSEAIGGREQYF. In DNA, the CDR3 is TGTGCCAGCAGTGAAGCGATCGGGGGGCGGGAGCAGTACTTC.

The chain is built from TRBV7-9 and TRBJ2-3; 8 bases map to TRBD2. The germline CDR1 and CDR2 sequences are SEHNR and FQNEAQ (reference sequence). V lost 5 bases and J lost 6; bases outside the gene matches: 7. The CDR3 is 14 residues long. CDR3: CASSPVGGRDTQYF. The CDR3, as DNA: TGTGCCAGCAGCCCGGTGGGCGGGAGGGATACGCAGTATTTT.

The rearrangement uses TRBV9 and TRBJ1-1; D is undetermined. Germline lookup yields CDR1 SGDLS and CDR2 YYNGEE. There are 13 residues in the CDR3. Trimming left V 2 bases short and J 1 base short, with 6 bases between. The CDR3 DNA follows: TGTGCCAGCAGCGTTTGGGGGAACACTGAAGCTTTCTTT. Its protein is CASSVWGNTEAFF.

The CDR3 region is CASSPPGTGAAYEQYF. The CDR3 nucleotides read TGTGCCAGCAGCCCGCCGGGGACAGGGGCCGCCTACGAGCAGTACTTC. The genes are TRBV5-4 and TRBJ2-7; TRBD1 aligns across 10 bases. This CDR3 is built from 16 residues. CDR1 is SGHNT and CDR2 is YYREEE in the germline V gene (reference sequence). The trim removed 4 bases at V and 2 bases at J, leaving 9 bases unmatched.

The chain employs TRBV9 and TRBJ2-7; D perhaps matches TRBD1 (6 bases). V shed 0 bases and J shed 2 bases, with 15 bases lying between them. Germline CDR1 reads SGDLS; CDR2 reads YYNGEE. The CDR3 covers 16 residues. The CDR3 DNA follows: TGTGCCAGCAGCGTAGTTTCAGGGGTGGTTCCCTACGAGCAGTACTTC. As protein: CASSVVSGVVPYEQYF.

This chain links TRBV9 with TRBJ1-2, with a possible D match to TRBD1 (6 bases). Germline V gene sequence: CDR1 SGDLS, CDR2 YYNGEE. There are 16 residues in the CDR3. V was clipped by 0 bases and J by 4 bases, with 16 bases between them. The CDR3: CASSVGGTGSLYGYTF. CDR3 bases: TGTGCCAGCAGCGTAGGAGGAACAGGGTCCCTCTATGGCTACACCTTC.

This sequence joins TRBV2 and TRBJ1-6; tentative D call: TRBD1 (6 bases). Germline-derived CDR1 and CDR2 are SNHLY and FYNNEI. CDR3 length: 16 amino acids. Trimming removed 2 bases at V and 9 bases at J, with 17 bases between. The CDR3 DNA sequence: TGTGCCAGCAGTGAATCACCCCTCGGGGGCAGTTCACCCCTCCACTTT. Residues: CASSESPLGGSSPLHF.

The chain combines TRBV28 with TRBJ2-7; 7 nucleotides match TRBD2. V trimming: 6 bases; J trimming: 3 bases; junction bases outside the gene matches: 14. Germline assignment: CDR1 MDHEN and CDR2 SYDVKM. The CDR3 has 16 amino acids. The CDR3 bases are TGTGCCAGCAGCCGCCCCCGGAGGGAGGGGTTCTACGAGCAGTACTTC. Translated, it gives CASSRPRREGFYEQYF.

The genes are TRBV19 and TRBJ2-7, with 13 positions matching TRBD2. Germline V lookup: CDR1 LNHDA, CDR2 SQIVND (reference sequence). The CDR3 runs 15 residues. The V segment lost 4 bases and the J segment 3 bases; nucleotides outside the gene matches: 3. CDR3 sequence: CASSTRTSGSYEQYF. In DNA form, the CDR3 reads TGTGCCAGTAGTACCCGGACTAGCGGGAGCTACGAGCAGTACTTC.

The J gene is TRBJ2-2, the V gene TRBV6-5; possible D gene TRBD1, 5 bases. The V and J ends lost 9 bases and 4 bases respectively, with 9 bases between them. The CDR3 has 12 residues. Germline V CDR1 and CDR2: MNHEY, SVGAGI. Written as DNA, the CDR3 is TGTGCCAGTTCAGGGATCACCGGGGAGCTGTTTTTT. It is translated as CASSGITGELFF.

The chain employs TRBV10-3 and TRBJ1-6; tentatively, D is TRBD1 (5 bases). Germline assignment: CDR1 ENHRY and CDR2 SYGVKD. This CDR3 has 14 residues. Trimming left V 1 base short and J 7 bases short, with 8 bases between. Here the CDR3 DNA reads TGTGCCATCAGTGAGTGGGACCCCAATTCACCCCTCCACTTT. Translated, it gives CAISEWDPNSPLHF.

This CDR3 reads CASSFHMDVRESSYNEQFF. The CDR3 DNA sequence: TGCGCCAGCAGCTTCCACATGGATGTGCGGGAGTCCTCCTACAATGAGCAGTTCTTC. The rearrangement links TRBV5-1 to TRBJ2-1, with TRBD2 matching over 7 bases. The J segment lost 0 bases and the V segment lost 2 bases, leaving 14 bases of the junction unmatched. Germline-derived CDR1 and CDR2 are SGHRS and YFSETQ. The CDR3 spans 19 residues. Filled out from reference TRBV5-1 and TRBJ2-1, the complete variable domain reads KAGVTQTPRYLIKTRGQQVTLSCSPISGHRSVSWYQQTPGQGLQFLFEYFSETQRNKGNFPGRFSGRQFSNSRSEMNVSTLELGDSALYLCASSFHMDVRESSYNEQFFGPGTRLTVL.

This clone was seen only once. The V gene is TRBV27, the J gene TRBJ2-7, with TRBD2 identical over 8 bases. CDR3 length: 18 residues. Germline CDR1 is MNHEY and CDR2 is SMNVEV (reference sequence). The V and J ends lost 3 bases and 1 base, in that order; junction bases with no gene match: 14. The CDR3: CASSFTPYSGIDSYEQYF. The CDR3 DNA sequence: TGTGCCAGCAGTTTCACCCCCTATAGCGGGATTGATTCCTACGAGCAGTACTTC.

The rearrangement joins TRBV5-1 to TRBJ2-2, with TRBD2 matching over 7 bases. The germline CDR1 and CDR2 sequences are SGHRS and YFSETQ. With 0 bases clipped from V and 4 bases from J, the junction kept 6 bases outside the gene matches. The length of the CDR3 is 16 residues. CDR3 DNA sequence: TGCGCCAGCAGCTTGGCGAGCGGGATCTTCACCGGGGAGCTGTTTTTT. This codes for CASSLASGIFTGELFF.

The chain links TRBV4-1 to TRBJ2-7; D unclear. V was clipped by 3 bases and J by 6 bases, with 15 bases between them. The CDR3 length is 14 residues. Germline CDR1 is MGHRA and CDR2 is YSYEKL. CDR3 sequence: CASSQDPGYGEQYF. CDR3 in DNA: TGCGCCAGCAGCCAGGACCCCGGATATGGCGAGCAGTACTTC.

This chain connects TRBV6-5 to TRBJ1-1, with D hard to call. This CDR3 is built from 14 residues. The germline V gene has CDR1 MNHEY and CDR2 SVGAGI. V shed 7 bases and J shed 0 bases, with 12 bases lying between them. CDR3 sequence (DNA): TGTGCCAGCAAAATGACGGTCATGAACACTGAAGCTTTCTTT. Translating it yields CASKMTVMNTEAFF.

J is TRBJ1-1 and V is TRBV28; D unresolved. Germline V lookup: CDR1 MDHEN, CDR2 SYDVKM. V was shortened by 6 bases and J by 3 bases, with 20 bases between the two germline ends. The CDR3 is 16 residues long. The CDR3 loop reads CASSYSSHDGDTEAFF. The CDR3 bases are TGTGCCAGCAGCTACAGCTCCCACGACGGCGACACTGAAGCTTTCTTT.

The V and J genes are TRBV28 and TRBJ1-4; perhaps TRBD1 as D (6 bases). CDR3 length: 13 amino acids. Deletions cut 2 bases from V and 8 bases from J, with 9 bases between. Germline-derived CDR1 and CDR2 are MDHEN and SYDVKM. The CDR3 reads CASSLQGSEKLFF. CDR3 nucleotides: TGTGCCAGCAGTTTACAGGGGAGCGAAAAACTGTTTTTT.

The chain links TRBV13 to TRBJ2-3; D might be TRBD1 or TRBD2, each matching 6 bases. CDR1 PRHDT and CDR2 FYEKMQ come from the germline V gene (reference sequence). V was cut by 2 bases and J by 1 base, with 7 bases left in between. CDR3 length: 14 amino acids. The CDR3 DNA is TGTGCCAGCAGCTTAAGGGGGGGCACAGATACGCAGTATTTT. It codes for CASSLRGGTDTQYF.

CDR3 DNA sequence: TGCGCCAGCCTCCCTCGGGGGGGGTCGGCCACCGGGGAGCTGTTTTTT. This translates into CASLPRGGSATGELFF. The chain recombines TRBV5-1 with TRBJ2-2; TRBD2 agrees at 8 bases. The V gene's germline CDR1 is SGHRS and CDR2 YFSETQ. CDR3 length: 16 amino acids. Trimming cost V 7 bases and J 4 bases; bases outside gene matches: 12.

The chain employs TRBV2 and TRBJ1-5, with D unclear. The V and J ends lost 2 bases and 1 base respectively, with 18 bases between them. Germline V lookup: CDR1 SNHLY, CDR2 FYNNEI. This CDR3 comprises 18 residues. The CDR3 loop reads CASSEFGSARGSNQPQHF. CDR3 nucleotide sequence: TGTGCCAGCAGTGAATTTGGTTCGGCCAGAGGGAGCAATCAGCCCCAGCATTTT.

V gene TRBV9 combines with J gene TRBJ1-5; 8 bases are shared with TRBD1. Trimming cost V 4 bases and J 7 bases; bases outside gene matches: 13. The CDR3 is 16 residues long. Germline V gene sequence: CDR1 SGDLS, CDR2 YYNGEE. The CDR3 DNA reads as TGTGCCAGCAGCCCCAAGACAGGGGAGTCTTTCCAGCCCCAGCATTTT. Residues: CASSPKTGESFQPQHF. The full variable domain, completed using reference TRBV9 and TRBJ1-5, is DSGVTQTPKHLITATGQRVTLRCSPRSGDLSVYWYQQSLDQGLQFLIQYYNGEERAKGNILERFSAQQFPDLHSELNLSSLELGDSALYFCASSPKTGESFQPQHFGDGTRLSIL.

In its sample, this clone was seen once. The rearrangement links TRBV5-1 to TRBJ2-7; D gene unclear. CDR1 is SGHRS, CDR2 YFSETQ, per germline. The CDR3 contains 13 residues. Trimming cost V 0 bases and J 4 bases, with 8 bases left between them. This chain's CDR3 is CASSLGALYEQYF. The CDR3 region has the DNA TGCGCCAGCAGCTTGGGGGCCCTATACGAGCAGTACTTC.

The chain uses TRBV18 and TRBJ2-7; a possible D gene is TRBD1 (8 bases). This CDR3 is 16 amino acids long. The V gene lost 5 bases and the J gene lost 7 bases, with 24 bases spanning the gap. The germline CDR1 and CDR2 sequences are KGHSH and LQKENI. CDR3 DNA: TGTGCCAGCTCATACGTCCTGCGGACAGGGAGGGGTGAGCAGTACTTC. Protein sequence: CASSYVLRTGRGEQYF.

The chain links TRBV27 to TRBJ2-1; maybe TRBD1 (5 bases). V lost 7 bases to trimming and J lost 3 bases, with 10 bases between them. The V gene's germline CDR1 is MNHEY and CDR2 SMNVEV (reference sequence). The CDR3 has 13 amino acids. CDR3 in amino acids: CASTSRGYNEQFF. The CDR3 bases are TGTGCCAGCACGTCTAGGGGCTACAATGAGCAGTTCTTC.

The chain employs TRBV23-1 and TRBJ1-1; the D is unclear. TRBV23-1 is sorted into the ORF group, with uncertain function. Trimming pared 2 bases from V and 4 bases from J, leaving 11 bases between. The length of the CDR3 is 14 residues. The CDR3 DNA reads as TGCGCCAGCAGTCAAGGGTTGGGGAGCACTGAAGCTTTCTTT. This gives the protein CASSQGLGSTEAFF.